These T cell receptor beta chains were read from a single sample in a study of blood T cell repertoires in COVID-19. Profiled with immunoSEQ multiplex PCR; TCRdb holds only in-frame clones, not every one. This table holds some 150,000 clones, approximately 90% found once. The specimen was peripheral blood. The receptors were sampled from a woman aged 60-75 years who had recovered from COVID-19. CDR3s include the opening cysteine and the closing phenylalanine or tryptophan. Each record gives: J gene, D gene, clone size, V gene, CDR3 DNA, CDR3 protein. The D gene is left open where the match is weak. Rows give clone size only sometimes, using once, few, many, or a class for an expanded clone.

j_gene: TRBJ1-3
d_gene: .
abundance: many
v_gene: TRBV4-2
CDR3nt: TGTGCCAGCAGCCAAGAGGCCAGAATTACCCTCTCTGGAAACACCATATATTTT
CDR3aa: CASSQEARITLSGNTIYF

j_gene: TRBJ1-2
d_gene: TRBD1
abundance: .
v_gene: TRBV7-8
CDR3nt: TGTGCCAGCAGCTTAGTGGCGGCAGGGGGCGGCTATGGCTACACCTTC
CDR3aa: CASSLVAAGGGYGYTF

j_gene: TRBJ2-5
d_gene: .
abundance: .
v_gene: TRBV6-5
CDR3nt: TGTGCCAGCGGGGCCTCCGTAGAGACCCAGTACTTC
CDR3aa: CASGASVETQYF

j_gene: TRBJ2-3
d_gene: .
abundance: .
v_gene: TRBV18
CDR3nt: TGTGCCAGCTCACCTACAGCGGGCCGGAACACAGATACGCAGTATTTT
CDR3aa: CASSPTAGRNTDTQYF

j_gene: TRBJ2-2
d_gene: .
abundance: few
v_gene: TRBV4-2
CDR3nt: TGTGCCAGCAGCCAAGGGACTAGGGGGACCGGGGAGCTGTTTTTT
CDR3aa: CASSQGTRGTGELFF

j_gene: TRBJ2-5
d_gene: TRBD2
abundance: few
v_gene: TRBV5-4
CDR3nt: TGTGCCAGCAGCTCGGGGGGTACTCAAGAGACCCAGTACTTC
CDR3aa: CASSSGGTQETQYF

j_gene: TRBJ2-1
d_gene: TRBD2
abundance: .
v_gene: TRBV7-9
CDR3nt: TGTGCCAGCAGCCGGGGACTAGCGGAGAACAATGAGCAGTTCTTC
CDR3aa: CASSRGLAENNEQFF

j_gene: TRBJ1-2
d_gene: TRBD1
abundance: .
v_gene: TRBV7-9
CDR3nt: TGTGCCAGCAGCTCCCGTAACGACAGGGGGCGTTCCTATGGCTACACCTTC
CDR3aa: CASSSRNDRGRSYGYTF

j_gene: TRBJ2-1
d_gene: .
abundance: .
v_gene: TRBV3-1/TRBV3-2
CDR3nt: TGTGCCAGCAGCCATCCTCTAGAGTCCGGGCAGTTCTTC
CDR3aa: CASSHPLESGQFF

j_gene: TRBJ2-7
d_gene: .
abundance: .
v_gene: TRBV9
CDR3nt: TGTGCCAGCAGCGTCTTACAGGTCCCCTACGAGCAGTACTTC
CDR3aa: CASSVLQVPYEQYF

j_gene: TRBJ1-4
d_gene: .
abundance: .
v_gene: TRBV9
CDR3nt: TGTGCCAGCGGGGGTGGACGGGAACAGGGTTATGAAAAACTGTTTTTT
CDR3aa: CASGGGREQGYEKLFF

j_gene: TRBJ2-3
d_gene: TRBD2
abundance: .
v_gene: TRBV4-2
CDR3nt: TGTGCCAGCAGCCAAGCTAGCGGGAGCACAGATACGCAGTATTTT
CDR3aa: CASSQASGSTDTQYF

j_gene: TRBJ2-2
d_gene: TRBD1
abundance: .
v_gene: TRBV11-2
CDR3nt: TGTGCCAGCAGCTTAGGAGACAGGGACACCGGGGAGCTGTTTTTT
CDR3aa: CASSLGDRDTGELFF

j_gene: TRBJ2-2
d_gene: .
abundance: .
v_gene: TRBV25-1
CDR3nt: TGTGCCAGCAGTGAGGGGCAGGCCAACACCGGGGAGCTGTTTTTT
CDR3aa: CASSEGQANTGELFF

j_gene: TRBJ1-2
d_gene: TRBD1
abundance: .
v_gene: TRBV5-1
CDR3nt: TGCGCCAGCAGTTTTACCGGGACAGGGGGCGCGGAGGGCTACACCTTC
CDR3aa: CASSFTGTGGAEGYTF

j_gene: TRBJ2-6
d_gene: TRBD1
abundance: once
v_gene: TRBV10-3
CDR3nt: TGTGCCATCAGTTTCGGGACAGGGGGCCCTGGGGCCAACGTCCTGACTTTC
CDR3aa: CAISFGTGGPGANVLTF